The next 21 T cell receptor beta chains were all read from a single sample in a study of shared clonotypes between healthy human individuals (dated by TCRdb to the early 2020s). Preparation of the library involved the immunoSEQ multiplex PCR assay. TCRdb stores this immuneACCESS table with in-frame sequences only. Part of the clones is absent; in the studies checked, under half of the shortfall reflects unresolved V genes, and no reason is known for the rest. For this sample there are 850,000 to 1,200,000 clones; 65% to 80% appear just once. The top ten clonotypes cover about 1.4% of the sample. Material for sequencing was memory CD4+ T cells sorted from blood. Reading the label with the study, this specimen's cell subset or site is: CD45RA-negative fraction. The receptors originated from a man aged 18 to 29 in good health.

The rearrangement links TRBV2 to TRBJ1-2, with D perhaps TRBD1 (6 bases). In germline, CDR1 is SNHLY, CDR2 FYNNEI. Trimming took off 7 bases at V and 7 bases at J, with 13 bases between the two ends. The CDR3 spans 12 residues. CDR3 sequence (DNA): TGTGCCAGCACCGGGGACAACCTTGGCTACACCTTC. Its translation is CASTGDNLGYTF. Drawing the rest from reference TRBV2 and TRBJ1-2, the complete variable domain is EPEVTQTPSHQVTQMGQEVILRCVPISNHLYFYWYRQILGQKVEFLVSFYNNEISEKSEIFDDQFSVERPDGSNFTLKIRSTKLEDSAMYFCASTGDNLGYTFGSGTRLTVV.

V usage is TRBV5-1 and J usage is TRBJ2-3, with 15 bases fitting TRBD2. V shed 4 bases and J 2 bases; nucleotides not matched to a gene: 8. CDR1 SGHRS and CDR2 YFSETQ come from the germline V gene. The CDR3 spans 18 residues. CDR3 residues: CASSLGTSGGTLTDTQYF. In nucleotides, the CDR3 is TGCGCCAGCAGCCTAGGGACTAGCGGGGGGACTCTCACAGATACGCAGTATTTT.

This chain joins TRBV30 and TRBJ2-5; no clear D. CDR3 length equals 13 residues. In germline, CDR1 is GTSNPN, CDR2 SVGIG (reference sequence). V was cut by 0 bases and J by 4 bases, with 9 bases left in between. CDR3 region: CAWSVLMGETQYF. The CDR3 DNA is TGTGCCTGGAGTGTTCTCATGGGAGAGACCCAGTACTTC.

With regard to this clone: The sample has other DNA sequences that encode this CDR3 too. The chain uses TRBV28 and TRBJ2-7, with TRBD2 as a possible D gene (5 bases). The germline V gene has CDR1 MDHEN and CDR2 SYDVKM. Trimming removed 2 bases from V and 0 bases from J, with 8 bases in between. This CDR3 has 14 amino acids. The CDR3 is CASSLPGSSYEQYF. DNA of the CDR3: TGTGCCAGCAGTTTACCGGGGTCCTCCTACGAGCAGTACTTC. Full variable domain (missing parts from reference TRBV28 and TRBJ2-7): DVKVTQSSRYLVKRTGEKVFLECVQDMDHENMFWYRQDPGLGLRLIYFSYDVKMKEKGDIPEGYSVSREKKERFSLILESASTNQTSMYLCASSLPGSSYEQYFGPGTRLTVT.

The gene calls are TRBV6-5 and TRBJ2-7; D gene uncertain. V lost 7 bases to trimming and J lost 7 bases, with 11 bases between them. The germline V gene encodes CDR1 MNHEY and CDR2 SVGAGI. The CDR3 length is 11 residues. The CDR3, as DNA: TGTGCCAGCATGGGCCTGGGGGAGCAGTACTTC. Translation gives CASMGLGEQYF.

The chain couples TRBV19 to TRBJ2-3; either TRBD1 or TRBD2 may fit D (5 bases each). Trimming pared 8 bases from V and 0 bases from J, leaving 15 bases between. Looked up from germline, CDR1 is LNHDA and CDR2 is SQIVND (reference sequence). The CDR3 runs to 15 residues. The CDR3: CASRRGTISTDTQYF. The CDR3 DNA reads TGTGCCAGTCGCCGAGGGACCATTAGCACAGATACGCAGTATTTT.

This chain joins TRBV5-6 and TRBJ2-5, with 7 positions matching TRBD2. Germline CDR1 is SGHDT and CDR2 is YYEEEE. CDR3 length: 16 residues. The V and J ends lost 0 bases and 2 bases, in that order; junction bases with no gene match: 7. The CDR3 DNA sequence: TGTGCCAGCAGCTTGGTATGGGGGAGGGCTCAAGAGACCCAGTACTTC. It encodes CASSLVWGRAQETQYF.

V and J are TRBV5-1 and TRBJ2-3; 8 positions agree with TRBD2. Germline CDR1 SGHRS, CDR2 YFSETQ. V shed 0 bases, J shed 3 bases, and the junction held 12 bases outside the gene matches. This CDR3 region has 18 residues. CDR3 residues: CASSLDGTRFLDTDTQYF. The CDR3 DNA reads as TGCGCCAGCAGCTTGGATGGGACTAGATTCCTAGATACAGATACGCAGTATTTT.

In this sample, this clone turned up once. V is TRBV5-4 and J is TRBJ2-1; D may be TRBD2 (7 bases). Deletions cut 3 bases from V and 6 bases from J, with 13 bases between. Germline CDR1 SGHNT, CDR2 YYREEE (reference sequence). CDR3 length: 14 amino acids. CDR3 coding DNA: TGTGCCAGCAGCTCCACGGGGGGCCCCAATGAGCAGTTCTTC. Its translation is CASSSTGGPNEQFF.

The chain combines TRBV6-1 with TRBJ2-7; 11 bases agree with TRBD1. With V trimmed by 11 bases and J by 5 bases, 11 bases remained unmatched. Germline V gene data show CDR1 as MNHNS and CDR2 as SASEGT. The CDR3 contains 14 residues. The CDR3 here is CAGKRGTGGHEQYF. In DNA, the CDR3 is TGTGCCGGAAAAAGGGGGACAGGGGGGCACGAGCAGTACTTC.

This clone was detected only once. The rearrangement uses TRBV7-9 and TRBJ1-5; 7 nucleotides match TRBD1. The CDR3 runs 16 residues. The germline V gene encodes CDR1 SEHNR and CDR2 FQNEAQ (reference sequence). The J segment lost 2 bases and the V segment lost 5 bases, leaving 9 bases of the junction unmatched. CDR3 DNA: TGTGCCAGCAGCCCAGGATCCGGGACAGGCAATCAGCCCCAGCATTTT. As protein: CASSPGSGTGNQPQHF.

As regards this clone: A far larger clone is just one base off, so this is likely a read error. At the DNA level, this CDR3 is encoded by other sequences in the same sample as well. The chain joins TRBV4-3 to TRBJ2-7, with TRBD1 matching 7 bases. CDR3 length: 16 amino acids. CDR1 is LGHNA, CDR2 YSLEER, per germline. In DNA, the CDR3 is TGCGCCAGCAGCCAAGAATGGGGACAGTTCTCCTACGAGCAGTACTTT. Protein: CASSQEWGQFSYEQYF.

The chain employs TRBV6-6 and TRBJ2-7; D may match TRBD1 or TRBD2 (6 bases each). The CDR3 has 13 amino acids. V was pared by 8 bases and J by 2 bases, with 13 bases between. Germline V gives CDR1 MNHNY, CDR2 SVGAGI (reference sequence). CDR3 loop: CASGGGSTYEQYF. The CDR3 DNA is TGTGCCAGCGGAGGGGGTTCAACCTACGAGCAGTACTTC.

The rearrangement uses TRBV5-4 and TRBJ2-3, with a possible D match to TRBD2 (6 bases). The CDR3 sequence is 12 residues long. Germline-derived CDR1 and CDR2 are SGHNT and YYREEE (reference sequence). Trimming stripped 7 bases from V and 2 bases from J, with 8 bases between. DNA of the CDR3: TGTGCCAGCGGGAGGTCCACAGATACGCAGTATTTT. Its protein product is CASGRSTDTQYF.

V is TRBV6-1 and J is TRBJ1-5, with D uncertain. Deletions cut 7 bases from V and 3 bases from J, with 10 bases between. The CDR3 consists of 13 residues. Germline CDR1 and CDR2: MNHNS and SASEGT. The CDR3 region has the DNA TGTGCCAGCATCAACAGTTTCAATCAGCCCCAGCATTTT. Its protein is CASINSFNQPQHF.

The chain combines TRBV30 with TRBJ2-7; D is possibly TRBD2 (6 bases). The CDR3 sequence is 14 residues long. Germline values: CDR1 GTSNPN, CDR2 SVGIG (reference sequence). Trimming left V 6 bases short and J 2 bases short, with 17 bases between. The CDR3 sequence: CACKAGRGPYEQYF. Written as DNA, the CDR3 is TGTGCCTGCAAAGCAGGGCGGGGACCCTACGAGCAGTACTTC.

This chain uses TRBV29-1 with TRBJ1-2; D is unresolved. The CDR3 has 15 residues. The germline V and J ends were trimmed by 7 bases and 2 bases, with 20 bases remaining between them. Germline lookup yields CDR1 SQVTM and CDR2 ANQGSEA. The CDR3 reads CSASSPPEKNYGYTF. The CDR3 DNA reads TGCAGCGCGTCGAGCCCCCCTGAGAAGAACTATGGCTACACCTTC.

The genes are TRBV7-2 and TRBJ2-7; D ambiguous. The ends were cut back, 1 base at V and 0 bases at J, with 10 bases in the middle. The CDR3 runs 15 residues. The germline CDR1 and CDR2 sequences are SGHTA and FQGNSA. The CDR3 DNA reads TGTGCCAGCAGCTTAGACAGAATCCGCTCCTACGAGCAGTACTTC. Translating gives CASSLDRIRSYEQYF.

The chain has TRBV4-1 and TRBJ2-7, with 8 bases lining up with TRBD2. Unmatched junction bases numbered 8, after V lost 2 bases and J lost 5 bases. There are 15 residues in the CDR3. Germline CDR1 is MGHRA and CDR2 is YSYEKL. The CDR3 here is CASSQSGTSRDEQYF. Written as DNA, the CDR3 is TGCGCCAGCAGCCAATCCGGGACTAGTCGTGACGAGCAGTACTTC.

V and J are TRBV30 and TRBJ2-1; weak D call: TRBD2 (5 bases). CDR1 GTSNPN and CDR2 SVGIG come from the germline V gene (reference sequence). This CDR3 is 14 amino acids long. Trimming removed 4 bases from V and 1 base from J, with 11 bases in between. This CDR3 reads CAWNTGVSYNEQFF. Here the CDR3 DNA reads TGTGCCTGGAACACCGGGGTTTCCTACAATGAGCAGTTCTTC.

DNA for the CDR3: TGTGCCAGCAATAAGGGGCTGAACACCGGGGAGCTGTTTTTT. This translates into CASNKGLNTGELFF. V gene TRBV2 combines with J gene TRBJ2-2; maybe TRBD1 (5 bases). The V end was cut by 7 bases, the J end by 1 base, with 10 bases between. This CDR3 comprises 14 residues. Germline V CDR1 and CDR2: SNHLY, FYNNEI.